The source of this T cell receptor beta chain is a study of T-cell memory formation after mild COVID-19. Overall study context: Largely, TCR clusters stayed within a single donor.

The table lists this clonotype with a few counts. The antigen is unknown. TCRdb re-called the 5' RACE reads through MiXCR, storing one row per CDR3 protein. This sample has roughly 300,000 distinct CDR3 sequences, with around 8% found just once. Broader study findings: Contracting clones from day 15 to 85 showed balanced CD4/CD8; later expanders favored CD4+. The appearance of some responding clones in pre-infection memory suggested that cross-reactive memory joined.

The CDR3 spans 16 residues. Losses at the gene ends were 4 bases for V and 2 bases for J; bases not matched to a gene: 8. Germline CDR1 is LGHNA and CDR2 is YSLEER. This chain joins TRBV4-3 and TRBJ2-3, with 8 bases lining up with TRBD1. This sequence was found in a man aged 18-30 years who had mild COVID-19 (a few samples of this study predate the infection). Cell type and time point are not known. Sequencing input: PBMCs or a T cell subset sorted from them (not recorded which). CDR3 sequence: CASSLRDRISTDTQYF. The CDR3 DNA reads as TGCGCCAGCAGCCTTCGGGACAGGATATCCACAGATACGCAGTATTTT.